This entry is about one T cell receptor (beta chain). The authors' processing: Counts of nucleated cells, estimated from reference gene primer amplification, were obtained. The repertoire was sequenced with immunoSEQ multiplex PCR; TCRdb's copy has only in-frame clones and lacks some. For V, J and clone size, that table is used; D and trimming come from the DNA. The sample carries thousands of clones, over 75% recorded once. This specimen comes from a study of blood T cell repertoires in COVID-19. In the study overall: Samples representing acute and convalescent COVID-19 were sourced from the United States, Italy and Spain.

Germline CDR1 LGHNT, CDR2 FRNRAP. The CDR3 is made up of 12 amino acids. V shed 7 bases and J 5 bases; nucleotides not matched to a gene: 3. This chain links TRBV12-5 with TRBJ2-7, with TRBD1 matching 9 bases. The TCR comes from a man of 80 years or more with active COVID-19. Sample: peripheral blood. CDR3 protein: CASARDRDEQYF. The CDR3 nucleotides are TGTGCTAGTGCTCGGGACAGGGACGAGCAGTACTTC.